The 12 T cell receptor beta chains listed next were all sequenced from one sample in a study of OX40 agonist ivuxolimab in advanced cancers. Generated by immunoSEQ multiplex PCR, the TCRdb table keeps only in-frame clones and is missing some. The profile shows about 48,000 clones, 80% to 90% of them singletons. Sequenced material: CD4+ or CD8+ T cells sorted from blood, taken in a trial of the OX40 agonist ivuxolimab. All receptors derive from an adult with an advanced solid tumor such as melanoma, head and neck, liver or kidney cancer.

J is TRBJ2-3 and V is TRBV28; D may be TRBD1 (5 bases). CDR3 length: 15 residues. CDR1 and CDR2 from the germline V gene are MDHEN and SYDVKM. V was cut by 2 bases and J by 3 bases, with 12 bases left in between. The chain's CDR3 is CASSLAGPRTDTQYF. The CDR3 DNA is TGTGCCAGCAGTTTAGCAGGGCCCAGAACAGATACGCAGTATTTT.

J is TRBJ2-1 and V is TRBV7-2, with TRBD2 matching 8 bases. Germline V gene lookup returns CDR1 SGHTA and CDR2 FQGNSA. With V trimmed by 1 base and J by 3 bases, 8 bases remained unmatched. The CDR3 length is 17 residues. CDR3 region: CASSLGPAGVGYNEQFF. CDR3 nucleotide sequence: TGTGCCAGCAGCTTAGGACCAGCGGGAGTAGGCTACAATGAGCAGTTCTTC.

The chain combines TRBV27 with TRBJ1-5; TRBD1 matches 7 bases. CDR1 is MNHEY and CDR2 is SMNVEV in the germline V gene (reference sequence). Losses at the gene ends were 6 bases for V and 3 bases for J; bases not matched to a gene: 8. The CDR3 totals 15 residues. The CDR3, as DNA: TGTGCCAGCAGCCAGGGGACAGCAAACAATCAGCCCCAGCATTTT. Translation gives CASSQGTANNQPQHF.

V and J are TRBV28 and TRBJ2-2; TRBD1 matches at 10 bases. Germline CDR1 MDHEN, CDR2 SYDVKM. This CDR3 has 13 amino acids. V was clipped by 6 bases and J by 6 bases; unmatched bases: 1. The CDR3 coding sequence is TGTGCCAGCAGGGGGACAGGGGCCGGGGAGCTGTTTTTT. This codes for CASRGTGAGELFF.

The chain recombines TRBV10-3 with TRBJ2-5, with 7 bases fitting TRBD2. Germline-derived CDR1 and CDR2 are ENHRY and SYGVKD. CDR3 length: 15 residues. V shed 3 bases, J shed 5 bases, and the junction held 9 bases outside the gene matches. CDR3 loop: CAISDQSRGGETQYF. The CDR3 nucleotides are TGTGCCATCAGTGACCAAAGTAGGGGAGGGGAGACCCAGTACTTC.

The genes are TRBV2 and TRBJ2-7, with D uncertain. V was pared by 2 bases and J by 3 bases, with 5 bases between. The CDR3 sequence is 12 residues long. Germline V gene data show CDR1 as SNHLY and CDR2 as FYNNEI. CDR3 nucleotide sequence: TGTGCCAGCAGTGAACAGAACTACGAGCAGTACTTC. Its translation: CASSEQNYEQYF.

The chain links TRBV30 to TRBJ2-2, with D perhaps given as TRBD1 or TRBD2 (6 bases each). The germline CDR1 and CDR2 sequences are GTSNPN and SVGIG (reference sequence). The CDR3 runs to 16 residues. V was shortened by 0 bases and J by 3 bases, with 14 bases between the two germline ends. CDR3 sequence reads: CAWSVRGRRHTGELFF. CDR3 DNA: TGTGCCTGGAGTGTTCGGGGGCGGCGGCACACCGGGGAGCTGTTTTTT.

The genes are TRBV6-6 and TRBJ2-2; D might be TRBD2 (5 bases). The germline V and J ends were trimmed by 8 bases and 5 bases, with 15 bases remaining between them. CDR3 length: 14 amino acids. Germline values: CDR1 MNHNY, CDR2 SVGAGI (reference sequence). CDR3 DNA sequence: TGTGCCAGCGGGCAGTCCGGCGGGACCGGGGAGCTGTTTTTT. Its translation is CASGQSGGTGELFF.

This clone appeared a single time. The CDR3 DNA reads as TGTGCCAGCAGTGACGAGAGGGGAGGGGAGACCCAGTACTTC. This gives the protein CASSDERGGETQYF. The rearrangement joins TRBV2 to TRBJ2-5; 7 bases are shared with TRBD2. CDR3 length: 14 amino acids. The trim removed 3 bases at V and 5 bases at J, leaving 6 bases unmatched. In germline, CDR1 is SNHLY, CDR2 FYNNEI.

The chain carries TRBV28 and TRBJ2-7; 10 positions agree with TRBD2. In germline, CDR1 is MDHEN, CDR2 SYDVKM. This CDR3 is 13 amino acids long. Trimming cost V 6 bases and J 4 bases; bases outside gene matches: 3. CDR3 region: CASRASGSYEQYF. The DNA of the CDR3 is TGTGCCAGCAGAGCTAGCGGGAGTTACGAGCAGTACTTC. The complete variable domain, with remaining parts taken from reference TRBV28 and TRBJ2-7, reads DVKVTQSSRYLVKRTGEKVFLECVQDMDHENMFWYRQDPGLGLRLIYFSYDVKMKEKGDIPEGYSVSREKKERFSLILESASTNQTSMYLCASRASGSYEQYFGPGTRLTVT.

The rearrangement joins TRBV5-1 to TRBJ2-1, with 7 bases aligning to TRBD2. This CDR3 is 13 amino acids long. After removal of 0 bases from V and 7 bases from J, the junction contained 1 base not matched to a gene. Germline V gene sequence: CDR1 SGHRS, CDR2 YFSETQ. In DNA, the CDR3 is TGCGCCAGCAGCTTGGACGGGGGGAATGAGCAGTTCTTC. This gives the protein CASSLDGGNEQFF.

CDR3 loop: CASSLRQGADEQYF. In DNA form, the CDR3 reads TGTGCCAGCAGTTTAAGGCAGGGGGCTGACGAGCAGTACTTC. This sequence joins TRBV28 and TRBJ2-7; 8 bases align to TRBD1. CDR1 is MDHEN, CDR2 SYDVKM, per germline. Trimming at V came to 2 bases and at J to 5 bases, leaving 5 bases not matched to a gene. This CDR3 spans 14 amino acids.